This T cell receptor beta chain appears in the sequencing data of a study of blood T cell repertoires in COVID-19. Study overall: Material from acute and convalescent COVID-19 was sourced from the United States, Italy and Spain. The analysed material was cDNA or gDNA that came from T cells, B-cell-depleted T cells, or PBMCs.

Under the authors' procedure: Reference gene primer amplification gave nucleated cell count estimates. The table came from immunoSEQ multiplex PCR; TCRdb's copy has only in-frame clones and leaves some out. The DNA gave D and trimming, while V, J and clone size come from that table. The repertoire holds some 240,000 clones, with roughly 87% as singletons. This TCR was recovered from a man in his fifties or sixties who had recovered from COVID-19. The sample taken for sequencing was peripheral blood.

CDR3 coding DNA: TGTGCCAGCAGTTACTCGTTGCCGGGGGAAGCCTACGAGCAGTACTTC. It codes for CASSYSLPGEAYEQYF. The rearrangement joins TRBV6-5 to TRBJ2-7; D is possibly TRBD2 (6 bases). V was cut by 0 bases and J by 2 bases, with 14 bases left in between. Germline assignment: CDR1 MNHEY and CDR2 SVGAGI. CDR3 size: 16 residues.